This T cell receptor (beta chain) was obtained from a study of OX40 agonist ivuxolimab in advanced cancers. Study at large: The study enrolled dose-escalation patients with hepatocellular carcinoma, melanoma, renal cell or head and neck cancer.

Assay: immunoSEQ multiplex PCR; the TCRdb copy retains only in-frame clones and omits some. Of 75,000 to 95,000 clones in the sample, more than 80% were seen once. The V gene end was trimmed by 1 base and the J gene end by 1 base; junction bases not matched to a gene: 10. Germline V gives CDR1 SGHTA, CDR2 FQGNSA. This CDR3 is 19 amino acids long. This specimen was CD4+ or CD8+ T cells sorted from blood, taken in a trial of the OX40 agonist ivuxolimab. The V gene is TRBV7-2, the J gene TRBJ2-1, with 10 bases identical to TRBD2. This clonotype was sampled from an adult with an advanced solid tumor such as melanoma, head and neck, liver or kidney cancer. CDR3 sequence reads: CASSLVASGSKGSYNEQFF. The CDR3 DNA reads as TGTGCCAGCAGCTTAGTGGCTAGCGGGAGTAAAGGGTCCTACAATGAGCAGTTCTTC.